The text below deals with one T cell receptor (beta chain). The target antigen is unknown. In germline, CDR1 is SGHRS, CDR2 YFSETQ. This CDR3 has 14 residues. V gave up 0 bases and J gave up 6 bases, with 13 bases separating them. This record belongs to a study of graft-versus-host responses after intestinal transplantation. Overall study context: Uniformly, recipients were administered anti-thymocyte globulin induction with subsequent tacrolimus and steroids for two to three years.

Clones were read by immunoSEQ multiplex PCR, and TCRdb kept only the in-frame ones, dropping some. The data show about 96,000 clones, about nine tenths seen once. The source of this sequence is a human donor who received an intestinal transplant. The specimen comprised unstimulated CD4+ T cells sorted from spleen or lymph node cells, sampled before intestinal transplant. This chain joins TRBV5-1 and TRBJ2-7; D ambiguous. CDR3 bases: TGCGCCAGCAGCTTGGATCTATCCTTTAGCGAGCAGTACTTC. Translating it yields CASSLDLSFSEQYF.